This TCR beta chain was captured in a study of OX40 agonist ivuxolimab in advanced cancers. The CDR3 consists of 15 residues. V was cut by 5 bases and J by 3 bases, with 14 bases left in between. CDR1 MDHEN and CDR2 SYDVKM come from the germline V gene. The table came from immunoSEQ multiplex PCR; TCRdb's copy has only in-frame clones and leaves some out. Of 25,000 to 35,000 clones listed, 60% to 85% are singletons. The sample here was CD4+ or CD8+ T cells sorted from blood, taken in a trial of the OX40 agonist ivuxolimab. The chain joins TRBV28 to TRBJ1-5; D is undetermined. This receptor was identified in an adult with an advanced solid tumor such as melanoma, head and neck, liver or kidney cancer. The CDR3 DNA sequence: TGTGCCAGCAGTCCTAGGACGGGAAACAATCAGCCCCAGCATTTT. Translation gives CASSPRTGNNQPQHF.